The present T cell receptor beta chain was sequenced within a study of cytomegalovirus exposure and HLA in healthy donors (dated by TCRdb to about 2017). Describing the broader study: An earlier analysis of 550 to 700 of the donors reported 250 to 350 Gb of sequence data and some 120 million unique TCR beta sequences from 190 million or so T cells. Rather than using new phenotypic data, the later analysis identified candidate immune exposures from TCR beta sequences and from how often those sequences occurred across donors. The genetic ancestry cluster associated with self-reported Caucasian donors included over 80% of the 398 genotyped donors. The number of typed donors differed by locus: about 629-630 for A, B, C, DRB1 and DQB1; some 500 for DQA1; fewer than 610 for DPA1; and 400 to 480 for DPB1. To study patterns of TCR occurrence, a later analysis re-analyzed previously published TCR beta repertoires from around 660 donors and added high-resolution HLA genotyping. Every repertoire in the discovery cohort had been generated on one and the same sequencing platform. To predict cytomegalovirus infection status, the study brought together high-throughput TCR immunosequencing, statistical association of individual TCRs with disease status, and machine learning. About 300 gigabases of sequencing data and some 85 million unique TCR sequences were included in an early release covering 500 to 750 HLA-typed donors. To decide whether each TCR beta V gene segment behaved as functional or pseudogenic, an earlier analysis of some 580 of the donors relied on high-throughput TCR beta sequencing. Donor age, sex, ethnicity and CMV serostatus were compiled together with the repertoire data. The study aimed to test whether signatures of past pathogen exposure could be identified by cataloging public T cell receptors. HLA typing covered class I and class II loci at four-digit resolution. A separate validation cohort of some 130 different subjects was used in addition to the roughly 620-subject first cohort. The study profiled the T cell repertoires of about 640 subjects by immunosequencing and related them to cytomegalovirus serostatus. On average, roughly 240,000 unique TCR beta nucleotide sequences were sequenced per donor among 300 to 500 genotyped donors of the cohort, with roughly 20% of those sequences being non-productive. Roughly 5 DR-DQ haplotypes were handled as single units for association and clustering, since linkage in the cohort was strong. Genome-wide SNP genotypes for about 65% of the roughly 670 donors were used in a later genetic analysis, which treated that subset as a discovery cohort.

To prepare the library, the immunoSEQ multiplex PCR assay was applied. A mixture of 60 forward primers for TCR Vbeta segments and 13 reverse primers for TCR Jbeta segments was used in the multiplex PCR. A multiplex PCR assay on genomic DNA amplified the CDR3 region of rearranged TCR beta genes. Amplified TCR beta libraries were sequenced as 87-base-pair reads on the Illumina HiSeq System. The original pipeline was this. A later analysis counted about 80 million unique TCR beta chains across the approximately 700 repertoires, and around 12 million of these chains were shared by at least two donors. Raw reads were error-corrected and collapsed into unique sequences with a nearest-neighbor algorithm that merged closely related sequences to remove PCR and sequencing errors. To assign V, D and J gene segments, CDR3 sequences were aligned to IMGT reference sequences. For a sequence to be retained, a match of at least six nucleotides to both a V gene segment and a J gene segment was required. A rearrangement counted as productive if the CDR3 had no stop codons and remained in frame with V and J, and every other rearrangement counted as non-productive. Following IMGT convention, CDR3 was defined as the stretch from the second conserved V-encoded cysteine up to the conserved J-encoded phenylalanine. The earlier analysis of about 610 of the donors excluded sequences that lacked an unambiguous match to a single V gene segment. An earlier analysis of fewer than 750 of the donors called V segments functional above 56.7% productive rearrangements and segregating when the between-donor standard deviation exceeded 5%. A statistical classification framework was developed to diagnose cytomegalovirus status using the catalog of TCR beta chain sequences. In a later analysis, TCR nucleotide sequences were compared against IMGT/GENE-DB human TR gene sequences so that V and J genes could be assigned. A later analysis assigned CDR3 sequences and most-parsimonious VDJ recombination scenarios with the TCRdist pipeline. A later analysis defined each TCR beta chain by its CDR3 amino acid sequence plus V-gene family, and excluded reads lacking a unique V-gene family. In a later analysis, some 600 highly shared, low-generation-probability nucleotide sequences were removed to address suspected cross-contamination and a sequencing artifact. In a later analysis, a clonal expansion index for each public chain was calculated from normalized within-repertoire ranks of inferred template counts. In a later analysis, generation probabilities were computed with a VDJ recombination model fitted to out-of-frame rearrangements, and the resulting probabilities were checked against IGoR. A later analysis scored TCR-TCR, TCR-HLA and TCR-CMV co-occurrence with hypergeometric tests, applying a repertoire-size bias correction to TCR pairs. In a later analysis, false discovery rates were estimated by permuting HLA or CMV assignments 20 times. In a later analysis, co-occurring TCRs were grouped using DBSCAN, and TCRdist sequence similarity was added for clustering within HLA-allele-positive subsets. Repertoires with fewer than 30,000 or more than 120,000 public chains were left out of co-occurrence clustering, as were about 5 repertoires with anomalous nucleotide sharing. TCRdb provides this immuneACCESS table in a form limited to in-frame rearrangements. Some clones are lacking; in checked studies, under half of them reflect an unresolved V gene, and why the rest are absent is not known. V, J and clone size derive from that table, while D and trimming were established from the DNA sequence. The table for this sample lists 93,000 or so clones. About 3.5% of the sample goes to the ten largest clones.

As regards this clone: Its antigen target is currently unknown.

V is cut by 5 bases and J by 4 bases, and the space between the germline ends is 18 bases. The germline V gene (reference sequence) supplies CDR1 PRHDT and CDR2 FYEKMQ. The CDR3 has 16 amino acids, counting the end cysteine and phenylalanine. This entry keeps only the CDR3 DNA: 48 bases, framed from base 1. The full study reports these points: Fewer than 20 rarely observed V segments, including chromosome 9 orphons, were excluded from the earlier analysis of approximately 600 of the donors because counts were too low. A further reported finding was that TCR beta sequences accurately predicted the HLA-A and HLA-B alleles for most subjects in the first cohort. The only immune exposure information available for the cohort was CMV serostatus. A cluster of highly shared sequence variants was judged likely to be a technical artifact of the sequencing pipeline. Most TCR sequences were observed very rarely across donors, whereas some public TCRs were present in many individuals. In a later analysis, most CMV-associated TCR beta chains were found to appear HLA-restricted, with HLA associations seemingly driven largely by CMV exposure. A later analysis found that HLA-associated TCR beta chains were more clonally expanded and had lower generation probabilities than equally common non-associated chains. In an earlier analysis of fewer than 750 of the donors, most TCR beta V segments were observed in productive rearrangements about 90% or about 30% of the time, broadly matching IMGT annotations. A later analysis reported that several top co-occurrence clusters appeared linked to parvovirus B19, influenza, CMV and Epstein-Barr virus. According to a later genetic analysis, donors in an Asian-associated ancestry cluster had fewer N-insertions in productive TCRs than the roughly 700-donor mean. Strong co-occurrence of HLA alleles, especially DR and DQ, made assigning TCR associations to individual alleles difficult. Linkage disequilibrium might explain the correlated functional status among segregating V segments, but an unknown experimental factor could not be ruled out. Some IMGT-functional V segments, including TRBV6-2 and TRBV6-3, could not be told apart with the 87-base-pair reads, so those segments were excluded. In a later analysis, some 18,000 TCR beta sequences were associated with specific HLA alleles at a false discovery rate of 0.05. In vitro tests confirmed that a few of the cytomegalovirus-associated TCR beta chains recognize cytomegalovirus antigens. This cohort had only TCR beta chains sequenced, and the lack of alpha or paired-chain data limited which features could be detected. The classifier was reported to diagnose cytomegalovirus status with high specificity and sensitivity in both the original and validation cohorts. Because HLA typing was unavailable for some donors at each locus, only the typed subset was used in association tests. In a later analysis, the rate of TCR association differed among HLA loci, with DRB1 alleles having the most associated TCRs and HLA-C alleles having the fewest. In a later genetic analysis, a missense DCLRE1C variant was associated with V-gene and J-gene trimming of TCR beta chains, and the association was replicated in an independent cohort. In the study, approximately 150 TCR beta chains were listed as associated with cytomegalovirus. It was suggested by the authors that the approach could potentially be generalized to other disease states and immunological phenotypes. The presence/absence analyses assumed that sequencing depth was roughly uniform across donors, and that assumption may not be true.

In total, 500 to 700 healthy bone marrow donors made up the cohort. At the time of sampling, all cohort members were nominally healthy, though unrecorded immune exposures were likely present. The donor was CMV seronegative and was included in the group of under 450 seronegative cohort members. A peripheral blood sample was provided by each donor, and peripheral blood mononuclear cells were used for TCR beta sequencing. Genomic DNA extraction from the blood cell samples was performed with the Qiagen DNeasy Blood Extraction Kit. The TCR originated in a man aged 40-55 years in good health and CMV-seronegative. What was sequenced was PBMCs. The rearranged segments are TRBV13 and TRBJ1-3; perhaps TRBD1 is the D gene, with 6 bases matching. The DNA reads TGTGCCAGCAGCATAAACGGGGGGCGAGTAGGAAACACCATATATTTT. Its translation is CASSINGGRVGNTIYF.